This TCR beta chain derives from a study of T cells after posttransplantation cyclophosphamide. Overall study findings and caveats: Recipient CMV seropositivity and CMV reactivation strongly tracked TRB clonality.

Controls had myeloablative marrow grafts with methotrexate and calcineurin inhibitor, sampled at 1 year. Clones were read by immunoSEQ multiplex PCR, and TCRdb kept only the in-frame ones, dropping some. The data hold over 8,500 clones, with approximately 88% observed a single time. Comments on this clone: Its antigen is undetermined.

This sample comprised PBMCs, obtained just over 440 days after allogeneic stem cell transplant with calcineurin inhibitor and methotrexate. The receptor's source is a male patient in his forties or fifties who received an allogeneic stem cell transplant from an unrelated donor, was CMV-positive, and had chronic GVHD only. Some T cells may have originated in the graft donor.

The DNA of the CDR3 is TGTGCCAGCAGCTTAGATGGACAGAACTATGGCTACACCTTC. Its translation: CASSLDGQNYGYTF. V and J are TRBV7-9 and TRBJ1-2, with D perhaps matching TRBD1 (6 bases). There are 14 residues in the CDR3. Germline V lookup: CDR1 SEHNR, CDR2 FQNEAQ (reference sequence). Trimming cost V 1 base and J 2 bases, with 8 bases left between them. Complete variable domain (other parts from reference TRBV7-9 and TRBJ1-2): DTGVSQNPRHKITKRGQNVTFRCDPISEHNRLYWYRQTLGQGPEFLTYFQNEAQLEKSRLLSDRFSAERPKGSFSTLEIQRTEQGDSAMYLCASSLDGQNYGYTFGSGTRLTVV.